A selection of T cell receptor beta chains follows, all from one sample in a study of T cells in localized non-small cell lung cancer. TCRdb keeps only in-frame clones here, not all; method: immunoSEQ multiplex PCR. Of around 50,000 clones detected, 70% to 90% appear once; the ten largest clones hold about 5.6%. The sequencing used peripheral blood, collected before any cancer treatment. All receptors come from a woman aged 40 to 75 with stage I lung adenocarcinoma. Each CDR3 is given with its conserved first and last residue. The D gene is left open where the match is weak. Where a row states a size, it is once, few, many or the class of an expanded clone; other rows omit it.

TRBJ1-2	-	TRBV4-2	-	TGTGCCAGCAGCCAAGATAGGGTCGAGTATGGCTACACCTTC	CASSQDRVEYGYTF
TRBJ1-2	-	TRBV28	-	TGTGCCAGCAGTTTAGGGGGGGGTAACTATGGCTACACCTTC	CASSLGGGNYGYTF
TRBJ2-2	-	TRBV27	once	TGTGCCAGCGGACCCATACCCAGCTACACCGGGGAGCTGTTTTTT	CASGPIPSYTGELFF
TRBJ1-1	TRBD1	TRBV6-1	-	TGTGCCAGCAGTGGCTACAGGGGAGGTGCTGAAGCTTTCTTT	CASSGYRGGAEAFF
TRBJ1-4	TRBD1	TRBV6-5	once	TGTGCCAGCTCCCGGGACAGGGTACAAGAAAAACTGTTTTTT	CASSRDRVQEKLFF
TRBJ2-7	-	TRBV19	once	TGTGCCAGTAGTATTACCCTCCTGGGAAGGTCCTACGAGCAGTACTTC	CASSITLLGRSYEQYF
TRBJ2-3	-	TRBV11-2	-	TGTGCCAGCAGCCGAGGCGCAGATACGCAGTATTTT	CASSRGADTQYF
TRBJ1-5	-	TRBV7-9	-	TGTGCCAGCAGCTTAAGGGACAATCAGCCCCAGCATTTT	CASSLRDNQPQHF
TRBJ1-2	-	TRBV2	-	TGTGCCAGCAGTGAAGCAGAGACGGCACCTAACTATGGCTACACCTTC	CASSEAETAPNYGYTF
TRBJ2-7	TRBD1	TRBV5-1	-	TGCGCCAGCAGCTTGGGACAGGGTGGCGAGCAGTACTTC	CASSLGQGGEQYF
TRBJ1-6	-	TRBV5-1	-	TGCGCCAGCAGCGTTTCCCCTATGAATAATTCACCCCTCCACTTT	CASSVSPMNNSPLHF
TRBJ1-1	TRBD1	TRBV5-1	-	TGCGCCAGCAGCTTGGCCGCGACAGGGGGGACTGAAGCTTTCTTT	CASSLAATGGTEAFF
TRBJ2-2	-	TRBV2	-	TGTGCCAGCAGTGAAGCGGCAGGTTCCACCGGGGAGCTGTTTTTT	CASSEAAGSTGELFF
TRBJ2-6	-	TRBV5-1	-	TGCGCCAGCAGCTCTTCATCAGGAGCTGGGGCCAACGTCCTGACTTTC	CASSSSSGAGANVLTF
TRBJ2-5	-	TRBV7-6	-	TGTGCCAGCAGTCCCGGAGGGGGGCGACAAGAGACCCAGTACTTC	CASSPGGGRQETQYF
TRBJ1-3	-	TRBV19	-	TGTGCCAGTAGTATGCCCAGCTCTGGAAACACCATATATTTT	CASSMPSSGNTIYF
TRBJ2-7	TRBD1	TRBV5-1	once	TGCGCCAGCAGCTTGTCCGGGACAGGGGTCCACGAGCAGTACTTC	CASSLSGTGVHEQYF
TRBJ1-2	-	TRBV5-6	few	TGTGCCAGCAGCCCCGAGGTGCGGGGGGTCCATGGCTACACCTTC	CASSPEVRGVHGYTF
TRBJ2-2	TRBD1	TRBV25-1	-	TGTGCCAGCAGTGACCGACCGGGACAGGGGGCGCACACCGGGGAGCTGTTTTTT	CASSDRPGQGAHTGELFF
TRBJ1-1	-	TRBV5-1	-	TGCGCCAGCAGCTTGAGCGGTACTCAGGGGTCGACTGAAGCTTTCTTT	CASSLSGTQGSTEAFF
TRBJ2-5	-	TRBV19	-	TGTGCCAGTAGTATGGGTGGGTTCGGGACCCAGTACTTC	CASSMGGFGTQYF
TRBJ1-1	-	TRBV5-8	-	TGTGCCAGCAGCTGGAGAGGGGGGAACACTGAAGCTTTCTTT	CASSWRGGNTEAFF
TRBJ1-2	TRBD1	TRBV30	-	TGTGCCTGGAGTCTCCTTCGAGGACAGGGAGGACATGGCTACACCTTC	CAWSLLRGQGGHGYTF
TRBJ1-6	-	TRBV30	-	TGTGCCTGGAGTGTGTGGACAACTAATTCACCCCTCCACTTT	CAWSVWTTNSPLHF
TRBJ2-1	TRBD2	TRBV5-4	-	TGTGCCAGCAGCTTGGATACCGGGACTAGCCTTAATGAGCAGTTCTTC	CASSLDTGTSLNEQFF
TRBJ2-7	-	TRBV19	-	TGTGCCAGTAGGAGTCATTCCTACGAGCAGTACTTC	CASRSHSYEQYF
TRBJ2-3	TRBD2	TRBV9	-	TGTGCCAGCAGCAGAAGCGGGGTGGCAGATACGCAGTATTTT	CASSRSGVADTQYF
TRBJ1-5	-	TRBV6-4	-	TGTGCCACATCGGACAACCCCAATCAGCCCCAGCATTTT	CATSDNPNQPQHF
TRBJ1-4	-	TRBV5-5	-	TGTGCCAGCAGTTCGTTGGGAGGAAATGAAAAACTGTTTTTT	CASSSLGGNEKLFF
TRBJ1-2	TRBD1	TRBV6-1	-	TGTGCCACAAGCTCGGACAGGGCCTATGGCTACACCTTC	CATSSDRAYGYTF
TRBJ2-7	-	TRBV19	-	TGTGCCAGTAGTATAGATCCTACGGGACGTCTTCACGAGCAGTACTTC	CASSIDPTGRLHEQYF
TRBJ1-5	-	TRBV7-9	-	TGTGCCAGCAGCTCCGACGGACAACGCAATCAGCCCCAGCATTTT	CASSSDGQRNQPQHF
TRBJ2-5	-	TRBV6-5	-	TGTGCCAGCAGTAAGCTCCGGGAGACCCAGTACTTC	CASSKLRETQYF
TRBJ1-5	-	TRBV2	-	TGTGCCAGCAGTGAAGTTGGCAGGGGATACAATCAGCCCCAGCATTTT	CASSEVGRGYNQPQHF
TRBJ2-7	-	TRBV2	-	TGTGCCAGCAGTGTCGACAGGCTCTTCAACGAGCAGTACTTC	CASSVDRLFNEQYF
TRBJ2-1	-	TRBV6-1	few	TGTGCCAGCAGTACCCCGGGAGTCTGGAATGAGCAGTTCTTC	CASSTPGVWNEQFF
TRBJ1-5	-	TRBV4-3	-	TGCGCCAGCAGCCAAGATCTCCTTCTGGGGGGACCCCAGCATTTT	CASSQDLLLGGPQHF
TRBJ1-4	-	TRBV6-5	-	TGTGCCAGCAGTTACGGGCGTGGAGGAGAAAAACTGTTTTTT	CASSYGRGGEKLFF
TRBJ2-2	-	TRBV2	-	TGTGCCAGCAGTGCCCGGCAGGGGCGGACCGGGGAGCTGTTTTTT	CASSARQGRTGELFF
TRBJ1-5	-	TRBV19	few	TGTGCCAGTAGTATTGGGATTAATAGCAATCAGCCCCAGCATTTT	CASSIGINSNQPQHF
TRBJ2-1	TRBD1	TRBV5-1	once	TGCGCCAGCACCCGGGACAGGGCCTACAATGAGCAGTTCTTC	CASTRDRAYNEQFF
TRBJ2-7	-	TRBV6-1	-	TGTGCCAGCAGTGGTGACATGAACTACGAGCAGTACTTC	CASSGDMNYEQYF
TRBJ2-7	TRBD1	TRBV7-9	-	TGTGCCAGCAGCCCGCGACAGGGGATTTCGGGCGAGCAGTACTTC	CASSPRQGISGEQYF
TRBJ1-2	TRBD1	TRBV6-1	-	TGTGCCAGCAAACCGAGTACAGGGGTCTATGGCTACACCTTC	CASKPSTGVYGYTF
TRBJ2-2	TRBD1	TRBV30	once	TGTGCCTGGAGTGTAACTGAGGGGGCCTTGTACACCGGGGAGCTGTTTTTT	CAWSVTEGALYTGELFF
TRBJ1-2	-	TRBV7-7	-	TGTGCTAGCAGCTTTCAGACAGCCGGCTATGGCTACACCTTC	CASSFQTAGYGYTF
TRBJ2-3	-	TRBV7-2	-	TGTGCCAGCAGCTTATCACCTGATACGCAGTATTTT	CASSLSPDTQYF
TRBJ1-1	-	TRBV6-1	-	TGTGCCAGCAGTGAAGAATGGAGAAGCCACACTGAAGCTTTCTTT	CASSEEWRSHTEAFF
TRBJ1-5	-	TRBV21-1	-	TGTGCCAGCAGGTTAAGACAGAGTAGCAATCAGCCCCAGCATTTT	CASRLRQSSNQPQHF
TRBJ2-7	-	TRBV11-3	few	TGTGCCAGCAGCTCCCGGGGCCGAAGAACTTACGAGCAGTACTTC	CASSSRGRRTYEQYF
TRBJ1-4	TRBD1	TRBV5-1	once	TGCGCCAGCAGCCGCGACAGGGGGATCATTAATGAAAAACTGTTTTTT	CASSRDRGIINEKLFF
TRBJ2-2	TRBD2	TRBV2	once	TGTGCCAGCAGTGAGCGTCTAGCGGGGGGCTTGGTTGGCGGGGAGCTGTTTTTT	CASSERLAGGLVGGELFF
TRBJ1-2	-	TRBV6-5	-	TGTGCCAGCAGTTACGACAGTTTTTATGGCTACACCTTC	CASSYDSFYGYTF
TRBJ2-1	-	TRBV18	-	TGTGCCAGCTCCACCTCGCCGGGGGCAAACAATGAGCAGTTCTTC	CASSTSPGANNEQFF
TRBJ1-1	TRBD1	TRBV6-1	-	TGTGCCAGCAGCGGGACAGCCAACACTGAAGCTTTCTTT	CASSGTANTEAFF